Sequencing of this T cell receptor beta chain was carried out in a study of blood T cell repertoires in COVID-19. Study information: From the United States, Italy and Spain came samples of acute and convalescent COVID-19. PBMCs, B-cell-depleted T cells, or T cells provided the cDNA or gDNA that made up the material.

Original processing notes: Amplification of reference gene primers was used by the study to estimate nucleated cell counts. Repertoires were generated with immunoSEQ multiplex PCR, while TCRdb's copy carries only in-frame clones and drops some. The V and J calls and clone size were taken over from that table, and D and trimming were inferred from the DNA. The sample holds a few hundred thousand clones, 70% to 90% seen once. The germline V and J ends were trimmed by 6 bases and 8 bases, with 14 bases remaining between them. This CDR3 comprises 12 residues. Looked up from germline, CDR1 is SQVTM and CDR2 is ANQGSEA.

Sample: peripheral blood. The chain combines TRBV29-1 with TRBJ2-1; D gene ambiguous. The receptor was isolated from a woman aged 30 to 39 with acute or convalescent COVID-19. The CDR3 reads CSVGKRRDEQFF. In DNA form, the CDR3 reads TGCAGCGTCGGCAAGCGTCGGGATGAGCAGTTCTTC.